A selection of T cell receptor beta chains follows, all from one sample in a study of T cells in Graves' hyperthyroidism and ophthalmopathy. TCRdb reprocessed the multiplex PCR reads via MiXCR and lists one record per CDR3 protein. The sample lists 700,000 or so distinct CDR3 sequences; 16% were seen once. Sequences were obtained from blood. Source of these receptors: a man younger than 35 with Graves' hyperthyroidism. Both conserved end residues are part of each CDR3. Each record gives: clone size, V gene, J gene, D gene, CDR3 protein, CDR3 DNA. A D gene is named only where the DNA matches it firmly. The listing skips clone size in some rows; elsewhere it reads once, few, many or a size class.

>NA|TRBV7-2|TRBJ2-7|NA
CASSLEYSSYEQYF
TGTGCCAGCAGCTTAGAATACAGCTCCTACGAGCAGTACTTC
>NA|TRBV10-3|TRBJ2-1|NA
CAIRAELYNEQFF
TGTGCCATCCGGGCGGAGCTGTACAATGAGCAGTTCTTC
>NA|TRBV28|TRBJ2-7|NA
CASSPTGGLPSYEQYF
TGTGCCAGCAGCCCTACAGGCGGCTTACCCTCCTACGAGCAGTACTTC
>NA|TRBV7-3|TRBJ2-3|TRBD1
CASSPDRTSTDTQYF
TGTGCCAGCAGCCCGGACAGGACTAGCACAGATACGCAGTATTTT
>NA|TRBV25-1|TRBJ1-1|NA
CASSESSRTEAFF
TGTGCCAGCAGTGAATCGTCGCGGACTGAAGCTTTCTTT
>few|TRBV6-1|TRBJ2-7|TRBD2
CASMNGGDHEQYF
TGTGCCAGTATGAACGGGGGGGATCACGAGCAGTACTTC
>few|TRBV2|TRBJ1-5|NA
CASSDQPRASNQPQHF
TGTGCCAGCAGTGATCAGCCAAGGGCTAGCAATCAGCCCCAGCATTTT
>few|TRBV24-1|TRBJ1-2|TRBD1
CATSDPGQGYGYTF
TGTGCCACCAGTGACCCCGGACAGGGCTATGGCTACACCTTC
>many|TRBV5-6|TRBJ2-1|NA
CASSLERVYNEQFF
TGTGCCAGCAGCTTGGAGCGAGTTTACAATGAGCAGTTCTTC
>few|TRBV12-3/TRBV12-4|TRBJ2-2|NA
CASSLLGMSGELFF
TGTGCCAGCAGTTTACTAGGGATGAGCGGGGAGCTGTTTTTT
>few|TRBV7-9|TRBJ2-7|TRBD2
CALSAPPRLAGGRSSYEQYF
TGTGCCCTTTCTGCCCCCCCGCGGCTAGCGGGAGGCCGAAGCTCCTACGAGCAGTACTTC
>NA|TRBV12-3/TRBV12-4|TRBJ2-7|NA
CASSWRGLYSYEQYF
TGTGCCAGCAGTTGGCGGGGACTGTACTCCTACGAGCAGTACTTC
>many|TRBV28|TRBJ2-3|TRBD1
CASTTPQGALFPDTQYF
TGTGCCAGCACCACCCCACAGGGGGCTCTCTTCCCAGATACGCAGTATTTT